The 12 T cell receptor beta chains below come from one sample, sequenced in a study of identical twins. TCRdb re-derived calls from the 5' RACE reads in MiXCR, one entry per CDR3 protein. Here the sample spans about 690,000 distinct CDR3 sequences, around 20% being singletons. The sample also formed part of further work on T cells expressing NK-cell markers.

The sequenced sample was PBMCs. These receptor sequences come from a young woman in good health.

There are a few counts of this clonotype. The genes are TRBV20-1 and TRBJ2-7; D possibly corresponds to TRBD2 (6 bases). The CDR3 is made up of 14 amino acids. Germline V gene lookup returns CDR1 DFQATT and CDR2 SNEGSKA (reference sequence). Between the trimmed V and J ends, which lost 3 bases and 0 bases, there was a span of 12 bases. CDR3 DNA: TGCAGTGCTAGCAACTTGCGGGGCTCCTACGAGCAGTACTTC. Protein product: CSASNLRGSYEQYF.

This clonotype was recorded many times. The J gene is TRBJ2-3, the V gene TRBV6-5; 12 bases agree with TRBD2. Germline lookup yields CDR1 MNHEY and CDR2 SVGAGI. This CDR3 has 14 residues. With 4 bases clipped from V and 5 bases from J, the junction kept 1 base outside the gene matches. The CDR3, as DNA: TGTGCCAGCAGTTTGACTAGCGGGAGAGATACGCAGTATTTT. Encoded protein: CASSLTSGRDTQYF.

This clonotype has at least ten counts. A read error may produce the germline difference seen at one junction end. The V and J genes are TRBV10-3 and TRBJ1-2; D is ambiguous. Per germline, CDR1 ENHRY and CDR2 SYGVKD. This CDR3 is built from 14 residues. The CDR3 DNA sequence: TGCGCCATCGGTAGTGAGAGGCAGGAGGATGGCTACACCTTC. This sequence encodes CAIGSERQEDGYTF.

V is TRBV11-2 and J is TRBJ2-7; D is unresolved. There are 13 residues in the CDR3. The ends were cut back, 7 bases at V and 4 bases at J, with 14 bases in the middle. Germline loops: CDR1 SGHAT, CDR2 FQNNGV. CDR3 residues: CASTLPQVYEQYF. The CDR3 DNA follows: TGTGCCAGCACCCTCCCCCAAGTGTACGAGCAGTACTTC.

This clonotype was detected ten times or more. V and J are TRBV20-1 and TRBJ1-2; the D gene is possibly TRBD1 (5 bases). V was pared by 8 bases and J by 2 bases, with 9 bases between. The CDR3 loop spans 11 amino acids. Germline CDR1 reads DFQATT; CDR2 reads SNEGSKA (reference sequence). The CDR3 bases are TGCAGTTACAGACAGAACTATGGCTACACCTTC. Translation: CSYRQNYGYTF.

Comments on this clonotype: This could be a read error, since a much larger clone is one nucleotide away. V gene TRBV5-1 combines with J gene TRBJ2-3, with TRBD2 matching 10 bases. The CDR3 covers 16 residues. Per germline, CDR1 SGHRS and CDR2 YFSETQ. The junction had 2 bases not matched to a gene; V was cut back by 1 base and J by 0 bases. DNA of the CDR3: TGCGCCAGCAGCTTGAAAGCGGGAGGGAGCACAGATACGCAGTATTTT. Its translation is CASSLKAGGSTDTQYF.

There are a few counts of this clonotype. The chain combines TRBV7-9 with TRBJ2-1; D gene uncertain. Germline lookup yields CDR1 SEHNR and CDR2 FQNEAQ (reference sequence). The ends were cut back, 5 bases at V and 7 bases at J, with 15 bases in the middle. The CDR3 length is 14 residues. As DNA, the CDR3 is TGTGCCAGCAGCCTTTCCCCGATGGGGAATGAGCAGTTCTTC. This translates into CASSLSPMGNEQFF.

This clonotype was counted between two and nine times. The V and J genes are TRBV5-1 and TRBJ2-5; D not resolved. CDR1 and CDR2 from the germline V gene are SGHRS and YFSETQ. Trimming left V 0 bases short and J 2 bases short, with 8 bases between. The CDR3 contains 14 residues. CDR3 region: CASSLDSQQETQYF. Written as DNA, the CDR3 is TGCGCCAGCAGCTTGGATAGTCAGCAAGAGACCCAGTACTTC.

V usage is TRBV27 and J usage is TRBJ2-1; D unresolved. Germline loops: CDR1 MNHEY, CDR2 SMNVEV (reference sequence). The CDR3 consists of 14 residues. Trimming removed 2 bases from V and 7 bases from J, with 12 bases in between. As DNA, the CDR3 is TGTGCCAGCAGTTTAGCGCGTCCGAATAATGAGCAGTTCTTC. Translated: CASSLARPNNEQFF.

This clonotype was counted only a few times. This chain joins TRBV5-1 and TRBJ2-3; D is perhaps TRBD2 (5 bases). Per germline, CDR1 SGHRS and CDR2 YFSETQ. V shed 6 bases and J shed 2 bases, with 10 bases lying between them. The CDR3 is made up of 13 amino acids. The DNA for the CDR3 is TGCGCCAGCAACGTCGGGGACACAGATACGCAGTATTTT. This encodes CASNVGDTDTQYF.

The chain has TRBV20-1 and TRBJ1-2; possible D gene TRBD1, 6 bases. This CDR3 spans 11 amino acids. CDR1 is DFQATT, CDR2 SNEGSKA, per germline (reference sequence). V was trimmed by 2 bases and J by 8 bases, leaving 9 bases between them. This chain's CDR3 is CSARPGQGYTF. CDR3 DNA sequence: TGCAGTGCTAGACCCGGACAGGGCTACACCTTC.

A few counts support this clonotype. This rearrangement joins TRBV7-9 to TRBJ2-2, with D uncertain. V lost 1 base to trimming and J lost 0 bases, with 6 bases between them. This CDR3 is 15 amino acids long. Germline values: CDR1 SEHNR, CDR2 FQNEAQ (reference sequence). CDR3 sequence (DNA): TGTGCCAGCAGCTTAGTTATGACGAACACCGGGGAGCTGTTTTTT. The encoded protein is CASSLVMTNTGELFF.